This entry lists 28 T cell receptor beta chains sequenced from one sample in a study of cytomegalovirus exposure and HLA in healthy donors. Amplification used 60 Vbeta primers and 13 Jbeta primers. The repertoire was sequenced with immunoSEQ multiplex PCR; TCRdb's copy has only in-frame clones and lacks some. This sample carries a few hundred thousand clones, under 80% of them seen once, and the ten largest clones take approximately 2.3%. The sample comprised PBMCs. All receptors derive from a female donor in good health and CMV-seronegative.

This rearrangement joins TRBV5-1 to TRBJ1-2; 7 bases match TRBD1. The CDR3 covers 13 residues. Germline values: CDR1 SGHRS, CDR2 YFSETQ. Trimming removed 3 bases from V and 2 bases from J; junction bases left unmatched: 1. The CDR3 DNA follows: TGCGCCAGCAGCTCGACAGGGAACTATGGCTACACCTTC. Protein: CASSSTGNYGYTF.

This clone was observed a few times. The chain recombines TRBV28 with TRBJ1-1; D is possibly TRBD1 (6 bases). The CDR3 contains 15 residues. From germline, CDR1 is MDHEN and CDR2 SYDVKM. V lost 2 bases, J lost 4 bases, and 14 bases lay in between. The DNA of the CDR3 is TGTGCCAGCAGTTTAATCGGGGGGCTCACCACTGAAGCTTTCTTT. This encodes CASSLIGGLTTEAFF.

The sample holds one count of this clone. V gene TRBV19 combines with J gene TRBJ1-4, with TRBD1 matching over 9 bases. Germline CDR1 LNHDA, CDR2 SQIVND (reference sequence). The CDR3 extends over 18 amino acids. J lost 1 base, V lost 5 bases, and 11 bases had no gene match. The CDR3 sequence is CASSGATRDRETNEKLFF. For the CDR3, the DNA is TGTGCCAGTAGTGGGGCGACCCGGGACAGGGAAACTAATGAAAAACTGTTTTTT.

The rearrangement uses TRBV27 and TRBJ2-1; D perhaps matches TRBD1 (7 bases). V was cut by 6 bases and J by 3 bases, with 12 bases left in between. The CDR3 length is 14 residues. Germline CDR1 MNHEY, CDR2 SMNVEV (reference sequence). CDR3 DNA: TGTGCCAGCAGGGGGGGACAGTACTACAATGAGCAGTTCTTC. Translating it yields CASRGGQYYNEQFF.

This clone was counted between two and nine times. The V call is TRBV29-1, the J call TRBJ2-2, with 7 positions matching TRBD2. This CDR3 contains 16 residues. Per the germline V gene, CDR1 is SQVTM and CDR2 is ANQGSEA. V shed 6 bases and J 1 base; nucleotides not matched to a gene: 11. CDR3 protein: CSVLTSLTLNTGELFF. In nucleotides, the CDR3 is TGCAGCGTCTTGACTAGCCTAACCTTGAACACCGGGGAGCTGTTTTTT.

The CDR3: CAIRGLAGGPNEQFF. The CDR3 nucleotides are TGTGCCATCAGGGGACTAGCGGGAGGACCCAATGAGCAGTTCTTC. This chain joins TRBV10-3 and TRBJ2-1, with 15 bases fitting TRBD2. This CDR3 is 15 amino acids long. Trimming removed 6 bases from V and 6 bases from J; junction bases left unmatched: 3. Germline V gene lookup returns CDR1 ENHRY and CDR2 SYGVKD.

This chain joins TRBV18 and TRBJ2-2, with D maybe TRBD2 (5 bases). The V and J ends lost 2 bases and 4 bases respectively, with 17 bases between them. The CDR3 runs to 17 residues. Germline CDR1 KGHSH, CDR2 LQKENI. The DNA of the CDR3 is TGTGCCAGCTCACCAAGCAGGAGCCCACGGGGCACCGGGGAGCTGTTTTTT. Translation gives CASSPSRSPRGTGELFF.

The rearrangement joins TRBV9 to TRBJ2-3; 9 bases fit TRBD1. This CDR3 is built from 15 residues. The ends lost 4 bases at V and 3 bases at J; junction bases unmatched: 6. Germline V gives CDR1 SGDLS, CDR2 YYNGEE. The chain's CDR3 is CASSPGQGRTDTQYF. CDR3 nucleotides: TGTGCCAGCAGCCCCGGACAGGGGCGGACAGATACGCAGTATTTT.

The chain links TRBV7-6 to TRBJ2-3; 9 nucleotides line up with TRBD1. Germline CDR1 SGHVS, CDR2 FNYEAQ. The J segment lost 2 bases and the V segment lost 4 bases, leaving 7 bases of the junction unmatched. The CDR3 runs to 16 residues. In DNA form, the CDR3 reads TGTGCCAGCAGCTATCGGACAGGGGAAAACACAGATACGCAGTATTTT. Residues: CASSYRTGENTDTQYF.

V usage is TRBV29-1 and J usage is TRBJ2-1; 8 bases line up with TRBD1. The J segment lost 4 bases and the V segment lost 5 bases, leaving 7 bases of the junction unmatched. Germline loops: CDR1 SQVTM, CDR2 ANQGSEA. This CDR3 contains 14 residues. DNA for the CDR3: TGCAGCGTTCGCAGGGGGCAAGGTTACAATGAGCAGTTCTTC. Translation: CSVRRGQGYNEQFF.

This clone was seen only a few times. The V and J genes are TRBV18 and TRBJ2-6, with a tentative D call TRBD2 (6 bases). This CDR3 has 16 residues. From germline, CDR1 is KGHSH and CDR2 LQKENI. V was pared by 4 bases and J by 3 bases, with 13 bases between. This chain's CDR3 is CASSLGSSGGANVLTF. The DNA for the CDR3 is TGTGCCAGCTCACTCGGGAGTTCGGGTGGGGCCAACGTCCTGACTTTC.

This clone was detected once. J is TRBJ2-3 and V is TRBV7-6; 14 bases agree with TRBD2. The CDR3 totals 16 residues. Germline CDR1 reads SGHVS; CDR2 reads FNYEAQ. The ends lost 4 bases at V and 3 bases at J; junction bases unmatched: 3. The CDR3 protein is CASSSRTSGRTDTQYF. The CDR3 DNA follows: TGTGCCAGCAGCTCTCGGACTAGCGGGAGGACAGATACGCAGTATTTT.

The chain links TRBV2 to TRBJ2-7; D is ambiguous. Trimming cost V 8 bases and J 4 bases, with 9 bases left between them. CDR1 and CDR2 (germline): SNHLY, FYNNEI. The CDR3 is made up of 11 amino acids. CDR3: CASAQLYEQYF. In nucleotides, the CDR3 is TGTGCCAGCGCACAGCTATACGAGCAGTACTTC.

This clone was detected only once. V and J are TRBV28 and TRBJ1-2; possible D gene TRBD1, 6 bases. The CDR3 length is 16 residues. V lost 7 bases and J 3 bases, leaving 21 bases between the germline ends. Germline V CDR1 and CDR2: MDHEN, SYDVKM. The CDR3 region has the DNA TGTGCCAGCATCCCGGCAGGGGCCTTGCTTGACTATGGCTACACCTTC. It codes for CASIPAGALLDYGYTF.

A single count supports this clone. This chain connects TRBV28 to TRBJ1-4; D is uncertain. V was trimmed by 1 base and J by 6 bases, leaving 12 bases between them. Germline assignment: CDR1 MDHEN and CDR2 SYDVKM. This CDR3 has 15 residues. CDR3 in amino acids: CASSLLSEEYEKLFF. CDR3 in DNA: TGTGCCAGCAGTTTATTGTCAGAGGAATATGAAAAACTGTTTTTT.

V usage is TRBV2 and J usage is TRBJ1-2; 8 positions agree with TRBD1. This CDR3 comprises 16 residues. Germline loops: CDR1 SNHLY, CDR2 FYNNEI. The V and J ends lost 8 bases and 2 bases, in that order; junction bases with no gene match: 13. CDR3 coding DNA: TGTGCCAGCTGGGGATTGGGGACAGGTGGAAACTATGGCTACACCTTC. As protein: CASWGLGTGGNYGYTF. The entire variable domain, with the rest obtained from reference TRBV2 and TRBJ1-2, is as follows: EPEVTQTPSHQVTQMGQEVILRCVPISNHLYFYWYRQILGQKVEFLVSFYNNEISEKSEIFDDQFSVERPDGSNFTLKIRSTKLEDSAMYFCASWGLGTGGNYGYTFGSGTRLTVV.

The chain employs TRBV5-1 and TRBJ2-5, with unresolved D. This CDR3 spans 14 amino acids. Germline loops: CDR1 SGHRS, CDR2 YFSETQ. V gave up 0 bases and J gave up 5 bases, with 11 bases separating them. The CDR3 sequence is CASSLDAVVETQYF. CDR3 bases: TGCGCCAGCAGCTTGGATGCGGTTGTGGAGACCCAGTACTTC.

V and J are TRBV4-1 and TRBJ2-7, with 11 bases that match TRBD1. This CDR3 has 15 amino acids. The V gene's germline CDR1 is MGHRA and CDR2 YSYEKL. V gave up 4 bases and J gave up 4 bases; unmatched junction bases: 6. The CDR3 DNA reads TGCGCCAGCAGCCTGGCGGGGACAGGGGGATACGAGCAGTACTTC. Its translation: CASSLAGTGGYEQYF.

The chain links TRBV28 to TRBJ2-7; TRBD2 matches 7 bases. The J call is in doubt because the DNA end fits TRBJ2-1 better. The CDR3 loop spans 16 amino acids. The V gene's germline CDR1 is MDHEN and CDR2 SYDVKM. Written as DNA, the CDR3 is TGTGCCAGCAGTACCCTTGGCGGGAGACGGGTCAATGAGCAGTTCTTC. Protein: CASSTLGGRRVNEQFF.

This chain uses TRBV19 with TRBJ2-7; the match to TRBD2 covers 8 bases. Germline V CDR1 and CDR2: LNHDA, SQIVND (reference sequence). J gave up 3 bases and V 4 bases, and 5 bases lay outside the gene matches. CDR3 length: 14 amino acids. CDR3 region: CASSNREGIYEQYF. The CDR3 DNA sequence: TGTGCCAGTAGTAACCGGGAGGGTATCTACGAGCAGTACTTC.

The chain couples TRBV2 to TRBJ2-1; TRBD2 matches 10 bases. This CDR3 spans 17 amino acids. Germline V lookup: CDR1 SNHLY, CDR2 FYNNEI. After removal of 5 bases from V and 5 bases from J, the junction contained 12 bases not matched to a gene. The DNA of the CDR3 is TGTGCCAGCAGTACCCGATTCAGGACTAGCGGAAACAATGAGCAGTTCTTC. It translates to CASSTRFRTSGNNEQFF.

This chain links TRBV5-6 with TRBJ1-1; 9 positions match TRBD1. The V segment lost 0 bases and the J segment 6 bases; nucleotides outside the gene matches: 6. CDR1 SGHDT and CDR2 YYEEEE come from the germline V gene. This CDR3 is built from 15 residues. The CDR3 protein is CASSLGDREIPEAFF. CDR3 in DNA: TGTGCCAGCAGCTTGGGGGACAGGGAAATCCCTGAAGCTTTCTTT.

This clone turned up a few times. The CDR3 sequence is CATFIRDSIAKNIQYF. CDR3 DNA: TGTGCCACCTTCATAAGGGACAGTATAGCCAAAAACATTCAGTACTTC. V is TRBV15 and J is TRBJ2-4; 7 bases fit TRBD1. Germline CDR1 reads LNHNV; CDR2 reads YYDKDF (reference sequence). V was pared by 8 bases and J by 0 bases, with 10 bases of the junction left unmatched. The CDR3 spans 16 residues. The entire variable domain, with the rest obtained from reference TRBV15 and TRBJ2-4, is as follows: DAMVIQNPRYQVTQFGKPVTLSCSQTLNHNVMYWYQQKSSQAPKLLFHYYDKDFNNEADTPDNFQSRRPNTSFCFLDIRSPGLGDTAMYLCATFIRDSIAKNIQYFGAGTRLSVL.

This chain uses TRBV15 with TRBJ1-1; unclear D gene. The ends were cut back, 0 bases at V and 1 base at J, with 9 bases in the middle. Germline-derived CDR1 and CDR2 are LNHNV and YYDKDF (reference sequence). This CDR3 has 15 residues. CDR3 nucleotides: TGTGCCACCAGCAGAGATCCGGCAGGGAACACTGAAGCTTTCTTT. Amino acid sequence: CATSRDPAGNTEAFF.

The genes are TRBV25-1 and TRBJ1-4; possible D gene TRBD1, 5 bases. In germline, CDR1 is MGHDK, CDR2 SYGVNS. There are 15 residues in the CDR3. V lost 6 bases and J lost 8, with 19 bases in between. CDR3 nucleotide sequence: TGTGCCAGCAGAGCCCCCTCGGGGGAGGGAGAAAAACTGTTTTTT. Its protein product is CASRAPSGEGEKLFF.

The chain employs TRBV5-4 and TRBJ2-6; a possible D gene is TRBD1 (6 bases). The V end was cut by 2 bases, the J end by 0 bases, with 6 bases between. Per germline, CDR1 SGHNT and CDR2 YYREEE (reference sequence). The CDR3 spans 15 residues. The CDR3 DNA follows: TGTGCCAGCAGCTTACAGGGCTCTGGGGCCAACGTCCTGACTTTC. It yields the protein CASSLQGSGANVLTF.

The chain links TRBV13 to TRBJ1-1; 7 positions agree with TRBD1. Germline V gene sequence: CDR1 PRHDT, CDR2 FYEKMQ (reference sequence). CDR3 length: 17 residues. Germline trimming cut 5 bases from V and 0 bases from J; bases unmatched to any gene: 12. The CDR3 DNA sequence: TGTGCCAGCAGCCCTACTCACCTCACAGGGGTGAACACTGAAGCTTTCTTT. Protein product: CASSPTHLTGVNTEAFF. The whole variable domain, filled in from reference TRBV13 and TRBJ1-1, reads AAGVIQSPRHLIKEKRETATLKCYPIPRHDTVYWYQQGPGQDPQFLISFYEKMQSDKGSIPDRFSAQQFSDYHSELNMSSLELGDSALYFCASSPTHLTGVNTEAFFGQGTRLTVV.

The CDR3 nucleotides are TGTGCCAGCAGCTTAACTAGCGGGAGTCGTACCGGGGAGCTGTTTTTT. It is translated as CASSLTSGSRTGELFF. This chain joins TRBV7-2 and TRBJ2-2; 11 bases fit TRBD2. From germline, CDR1 is SGHTA and CDR2 FQGNSA. J lost 5 bases, V lost 2 bases, and 4 bases had no gene match. The CDR3 runs to 16 residues.